This T cell receptor beta chain was captured in a study of T cell responses to AZD1222 COVID-19 vaccine listed by TCRdb under 2021. At the level of the whole study: TCR sequencing covered fewer than 250 trial participants: 200 to 220 given two doses of AZD1222 and some 25 given two doses of MenACWY control vaccine. Trial participants were enrolled by age into 18-55, 56-69 and 70-plus year subgroups, with about 150, 27 and 61 TCR-sequenced participants respectively.

The CDR3 regions of human TCRbeta chains were subjected to immunosequencing. The published analysis was carried out like this. Repertoire TCRs were matched against a reference library of SARS-CoV-2-specific TCRs generated with the MIRA antigen-specificity platform. Breadth was defined as the fraction of unique TCRs that were SARS-CoV-2-associated, and depth was defined as the fraction of total T cells that were SARS-CoV-2-associated. Each spike-specific TCR was assigned to its reactive spike region and to a CD4 or CD8 class using the MIRA data. Log10-transformed breadth and depth values were compared by one-way ANOVA with Sidak's multiple comparisons tests. Drawn from immuneACCESS, this table holds only the in-frame rearrangements with V and J called that TCRdb kept. Clones are partly lost; checked studies trace under half to an unresolved V gene and leave the rest unexplained. Clone size and the V and J calls come from that table; the DNA yielded D and trimming. Counted in this sample were fewer than 200,000 clones; approximately 88% of them appeared once. More than 4% of the sample is in the top ten clones.

The germline V gene (reference sequence) sets CDR1 to LNHDA and CDR2 to SQIVND. The CDR3 starts with the cysteine, ends with the phenylalanine, and has 14 residues. Only CDR3 DNA is held: 42 bases, read in frame from base 1. V is clipped by 1 base and J by 8 bases, and the sequence between their germline boundaries is 12 bases long. The paper's findings and limits, for the study overall: Participants were mostly white British, with more females than males. The authors suggested clonal diversity may have been underestimated. Vaccine-associated CD4 TCRs spanned the whole spike protein, with dominant responses in regions 160-218 and 743-854. Spike-specific TCR breadth and depth rose significantly after two AZD1222 doses compared with day 0 and with MenACWY recipients. Only five to seven AZD1222 recipients were SARS-CoV-2 seropositive at baseline, limiting conclusions about previously exposed vaccinees. Epitopes outside the regions mutated in the B.1.351 and B.1.1.7 variants were reportedly recognized by nearly half of the unique spike-specific TCRs. In the small 56-69-year group, the increase in depth fell short of significance, most likely because of low power. Because no samples from the day 14 peak response were available, repertoires could be characterized only after the peak T cell response.

The time point tag for this specimen amounts to: about 28 days (+/-7) after the second vaccine dose. AZD1222 recipients with second doses at about 4 weeks or about 12 weeks were pooled, because spike-specific TCR depth and breadth did not differ between schedules. Samples from vaccinated people were obtained from the UK trials COV001 and COV002, which included a single-blind randomized controlled phase 2/3 trial of AZD1222 (ChAdOx1 nCoV-19) in healthy adults. Trial participant PBMC samples were collected at day 0 and day 28 after the second dose for TCRbeta chain sequencing. On this clone: Its antigen is not yet known. Base qualities were left out, and no much larger clone turns up one base away.

The chain is encoded by TRBV19 joined to TRBJ2-1; tentative D gene TRBD2, with 6 bases matching. The sequencing used peripheral blood, collected 28 days after the second AZD1222 dose. The sequence was collected from an adult who received the AZD1222 COVID-19 vaccine. The DNA sequence is given as TGTGCCAGTAGTATAGCCCCGGTAGCGGATGAGCAGTTCTTC. Its product reads: CASSIAPVADEQFF.